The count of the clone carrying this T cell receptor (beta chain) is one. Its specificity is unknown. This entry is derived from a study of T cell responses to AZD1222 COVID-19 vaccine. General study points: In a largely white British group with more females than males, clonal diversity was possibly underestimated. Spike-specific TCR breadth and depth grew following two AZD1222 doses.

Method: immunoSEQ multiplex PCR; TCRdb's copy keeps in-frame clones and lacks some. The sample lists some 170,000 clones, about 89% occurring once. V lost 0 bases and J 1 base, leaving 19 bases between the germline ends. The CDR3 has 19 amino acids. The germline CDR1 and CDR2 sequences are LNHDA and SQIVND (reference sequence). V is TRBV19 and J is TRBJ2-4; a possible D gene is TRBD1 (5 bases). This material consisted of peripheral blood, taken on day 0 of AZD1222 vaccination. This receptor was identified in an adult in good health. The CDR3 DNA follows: TGTGCCAGTAGTATAGATCCCAATGGGGCGGCAGGGGCCAAAAACATTCAGTACTTC. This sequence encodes CASSIDPNGAAGAKNIQYF.